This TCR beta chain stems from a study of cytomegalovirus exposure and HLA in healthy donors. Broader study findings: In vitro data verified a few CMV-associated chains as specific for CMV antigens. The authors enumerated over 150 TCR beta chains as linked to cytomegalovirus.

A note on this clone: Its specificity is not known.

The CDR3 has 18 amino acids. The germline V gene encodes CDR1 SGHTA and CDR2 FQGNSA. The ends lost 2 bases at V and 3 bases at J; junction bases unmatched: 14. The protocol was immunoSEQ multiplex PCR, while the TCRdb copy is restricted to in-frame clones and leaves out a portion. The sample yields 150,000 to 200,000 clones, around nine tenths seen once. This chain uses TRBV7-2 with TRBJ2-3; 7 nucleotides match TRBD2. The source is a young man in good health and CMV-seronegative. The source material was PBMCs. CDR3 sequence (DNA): TGTGCCAGCAGCTTAATCGGCGGGAGCCCCGGGGGAACAGATACGCAGTATTTT. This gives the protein CASSLIGGSPGGTDTQYF.